This T cell receptor (beta chain) was sequenced during a study of beta chain features in type 1 diabetes. Findings of the study overall: Compared to healthy donors, patients appeared to have naive, central memory and Treg TCRB repertoires that were more alike. Type 1 diabetes patients showed a moderate but significant shortening of TCRB CDR3s in all four CD4+ subsets.

By way of CD45RO/CCR7/CD25/CD127/CD95/CD27, the CD4+ regulatory, stem cell-like memory, central memory and naive cells were sorted. Purity (above 95%) was reached by all sorted populations. Since all of the isolated RNA was reverse transcribed, expressed TCRB transcripts were what got sequenced. Here immunoSEQ multiplex PCR was the method, and the copy in TCRdb shows in-frame clones only, minus some. The sample gives 50,000 to 55,000 clones, 55% to 75% of which show up once; around 0.29% is in the top ten. There are a few counts of this clone. Its antigen is currently unknown. The CDR3 totals 16 residues. CDR1 and CDR2 from the germline V gene are MDHEN and SYDVKM. V dropped 5 bases and J dropped 6; count of bases not matched to a gene: 9.

The chain recombines TRBV28 with TRBJ2-2; 10 bases are a match to TRBD2. Sequences were obtained from stem cell memory CD4+ T cells from blood. The clonotype originates from a woman between 25 and 40 years old with type 1 diabetes. As DNA, the CDR3 is TGTGCCAGCAGTGTACTAGCGGGAATAGGGGCCGGGGAGCTGTTTTTT. It codes for CASSVLAGIGAGELFF.